A selection of T cell receptor beta chains follows, all from one sample in a study of tumor-infiltrating lymphocytes in primary liver carcinoma. TCRdb re-called the multiplex PCR reads with MiXCR, one entry per CDR3 protein. The table records approximately 330,000 distinct CDR3 sequences, 65% of them present only once. Sequencing used peripheral blood. The source is a man in his forties or fifties with primary liver carcinoma and hepatitis B virus infection. The CDR3 runs from the conserved cysteine through the conserved F or W. A D gene is named only where the DNA matches it firmly. Clone size is given for some rows only: seen once, a few or many times, or a class if the clone is expanded.

CASSQGTAPGELFF,TGCGCCAGCAGCCAGGGGACAGCCCCCGGGGAGCTGTTTTTT,many,TRBD1,TRBV4-1,TRBJ2-2
CASSFLEGLQIGQFF,TGTGCCAGCAGTTTTTTGGAAGGACTCCAGATTGGGCAGTTCTTC,-,-,TRBV12-3/TRBV12-4,TRBJ2-1
CVSSSGQGMETEAFF,TGTGTCAGCAGTTCGGGACAGGGAATGGAAACTGAAGCTTTCTTT,-,TRBD1,TRBV12-3/TRBV12-4,TRBJ1-1
CASSQEAVRLAGVPSSYEQYF,TGCGCCAGCAGCCAAGAGGCGGTGAGGCTAGCGGGAGTGCCCTCCTCCTACGAGCAGTACTTC,few,TRBD2,TRBV4-3,TRBJ2-7
CSVESSGTSYEHYF,TGCAGCGTTGAATCCAGCGGGACCTCCTACGAGCACTACTTC,-,TRBD2,TRBV29-1,TRBJ2-7
CAWSVRALNEQFF,TGTGCCTGGAGTGTACGAGCCCTAAATGAGCAGTTCTTC,-,-,TRBV30,TRBJ2-1
CASSFVRGWGQTQYF,TGTGCCAGCAGTTTCGTGAGGGGATGGGGGCAGACCCAGTACTTC,-,-,TRBV6-2/TRBV6-3,TRBJ2-5
CSVGGITDTQYF,TGCAGCGTTGGGGGAATAACAGATACGCAGTATTTT,many,-,TRBV29-1,TRBJ2-3
CSVESNRDDYTF,TGCAGCGTTGAATCCAACAGGGACGACTACACCTTC,once,-,TRBV29-1,TRBJ1-2
CATLRLAEQETQYF,TGTGCCACCCTGAGACTAGCGGAACAAGAGACCCAGTACTTC,many,TRBD2,TRBV6-1,TRBJ2-5
CASSLALDSEAFF,TGTGCCAGCAGCTTAGCTCTGGATTCGGAAGCTTTCTTT,many,-,TRBV11-3,TRBJ1-1
CASSLGYGGHEKLFF,TGTGCCAGCAGCTTAGGGTACGGGGGGCATGAGAAACTGTTTTTT,-,-,TRBV11-2,TRBJ1-4
CASTKSVTPYNYGYTF,TGTGCCAGCACCAAGTCCGTAACACCTTATAACTATGGCTACACCTTC,-,-,TRBV21-1,TRBJ1-2
CASIGTGRGHEQFF,TGCGCCAGCATAGGTACGGGCCGCGGCCATGAGCAGTTCTTC,-,-,TRBV10-2,TRBJ2-1
CASSQGAGQRFYGYTF,TGCGCCAGCAGCCAAGGAGCGGGACAGAGGTTCTATGGCTACACCTTC,few,TRBD1,TRBV4-3,TRBJ1-2
CVSSLAWGVTEAFF,TGTGTCAGCAGCTTAGCATGGGGGGTAACTGAAGCTTTCTTT,-,-,TRBV13,TRBJ1-1
CASSQDCSGEREQHF,TGCGCCAGCAGCCAAGATTGTTCAGGGGAACGCGAGCAGCACTTC,-,-,TRBV4-1,TRBJ2-7
CVIHPGSYNSPLHF,TGTGTCATCCATCCGGGCTCCTATAATTCACCCCTCCACTTT,-,-,TRBV6-1,TRBJ1-6
CTNSIEGGVWYEQYF,TGTACCAACAGCATAGAGGGGGGGGTCTGGTACGAGCAGTACTTC,-,-,TRBV11-2,TRBJ2-7
CASSRDPSSGYPNEQFF,TGCGCCAGCAGCCGAGACCCGTCTAGCGGGTATCCGAATGAGCAGTTCTTC,many,TRBD2,TRBV4-1,TRBJ2-1
CSVETQAETQYF,TGCAGCGTTGAAACACAAGCGGAGACCCAGTACTTC,once,-,TRBV29-1,TRBJ2-5
CASSPRAFTGELFF,TGCGCCAGCAGCCCTAGGGCGTTCACCGGGGAGCTGTTTTTT,many,-,TRBV4-1,TRBJ2-2
CASRRDRAFYEQYF,TGCGCCAGTCGTCGGGACAGGGCTTTTTACGAGCAGTACTTC,-,TRBD1,TRBV10-2,TRBJ2-7